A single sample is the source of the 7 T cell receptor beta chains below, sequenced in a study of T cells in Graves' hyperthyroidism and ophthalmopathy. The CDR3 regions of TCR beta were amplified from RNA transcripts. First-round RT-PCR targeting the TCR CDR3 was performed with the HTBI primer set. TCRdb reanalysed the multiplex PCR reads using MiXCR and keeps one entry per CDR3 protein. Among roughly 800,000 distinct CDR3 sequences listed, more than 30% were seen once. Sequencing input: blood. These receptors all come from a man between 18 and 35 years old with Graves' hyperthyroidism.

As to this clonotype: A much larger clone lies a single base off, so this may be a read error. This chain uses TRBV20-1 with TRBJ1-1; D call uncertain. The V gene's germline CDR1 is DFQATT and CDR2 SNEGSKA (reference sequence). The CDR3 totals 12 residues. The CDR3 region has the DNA TGCAGTACTAGCTGGGGAGACACTGAAGCTTTCTTT. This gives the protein CSTSWGDTEAFF.

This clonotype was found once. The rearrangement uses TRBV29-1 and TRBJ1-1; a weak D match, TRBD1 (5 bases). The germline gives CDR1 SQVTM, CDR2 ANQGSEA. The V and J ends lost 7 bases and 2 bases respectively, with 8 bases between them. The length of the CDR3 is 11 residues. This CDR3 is CSGDPNTEAFF. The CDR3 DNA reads TGCAGCGGGGACCCTAACACTGAAGCTTTCTTT.

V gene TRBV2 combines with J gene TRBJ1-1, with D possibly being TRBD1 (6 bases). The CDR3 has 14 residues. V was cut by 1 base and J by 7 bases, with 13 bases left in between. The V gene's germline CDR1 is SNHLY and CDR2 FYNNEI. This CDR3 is CASSEDRARGEAFF. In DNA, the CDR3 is TGTGCCAGCAGTGAAGACAGGGCCCGGGGTGAAGCTTTCTTT.

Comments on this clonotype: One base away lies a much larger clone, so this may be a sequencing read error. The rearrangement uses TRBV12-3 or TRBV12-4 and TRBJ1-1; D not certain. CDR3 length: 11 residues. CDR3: CASSSTFEALF. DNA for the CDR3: TGTGCCAGCAGTTCGACATTTGAAGCTCTCTTT.

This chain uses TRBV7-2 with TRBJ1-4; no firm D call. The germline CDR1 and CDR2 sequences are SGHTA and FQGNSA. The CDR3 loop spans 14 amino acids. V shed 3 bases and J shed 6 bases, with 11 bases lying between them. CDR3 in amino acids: CASSFTEVDEKLFF. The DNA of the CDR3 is TGTGCCAGCAGCTTCACAGAGGTGGATGAAAAACTGTTTTTT.

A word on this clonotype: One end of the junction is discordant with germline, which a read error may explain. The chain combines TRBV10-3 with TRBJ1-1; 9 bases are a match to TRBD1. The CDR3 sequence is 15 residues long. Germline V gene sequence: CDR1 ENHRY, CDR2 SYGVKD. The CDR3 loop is CAISELDRGNTEALF. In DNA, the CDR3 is TGTGCCATCAGTGAATTGGACAGGGGAAACACTGAAGCTCTCTTT.

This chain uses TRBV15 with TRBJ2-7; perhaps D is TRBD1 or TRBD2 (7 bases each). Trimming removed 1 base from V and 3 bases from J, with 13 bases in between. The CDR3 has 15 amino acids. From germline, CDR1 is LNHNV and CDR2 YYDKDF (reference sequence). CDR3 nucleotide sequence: TGTGCCACCAGCAGAGTCCAGGGGGGGGACTACGAGCAGTACTTC. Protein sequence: CATSRVQGGDYEQYF.